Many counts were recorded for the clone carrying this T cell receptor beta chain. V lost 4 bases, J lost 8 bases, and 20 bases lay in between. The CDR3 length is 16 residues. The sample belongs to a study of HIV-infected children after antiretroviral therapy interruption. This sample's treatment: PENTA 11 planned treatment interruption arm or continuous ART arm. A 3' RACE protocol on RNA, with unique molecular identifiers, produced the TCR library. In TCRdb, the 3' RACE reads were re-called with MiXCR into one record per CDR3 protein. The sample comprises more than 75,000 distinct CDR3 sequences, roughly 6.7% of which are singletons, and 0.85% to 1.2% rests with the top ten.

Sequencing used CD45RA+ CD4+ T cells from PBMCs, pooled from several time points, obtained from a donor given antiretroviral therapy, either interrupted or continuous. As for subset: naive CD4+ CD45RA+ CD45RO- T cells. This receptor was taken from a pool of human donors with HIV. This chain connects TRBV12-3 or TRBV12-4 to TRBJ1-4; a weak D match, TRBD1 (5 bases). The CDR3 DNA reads TGTGCCAGCAGTTCCCGGGACGACGGATTAAGGGAAAAACTGTTTTTT. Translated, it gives CASSSRDDGLREKLFF.